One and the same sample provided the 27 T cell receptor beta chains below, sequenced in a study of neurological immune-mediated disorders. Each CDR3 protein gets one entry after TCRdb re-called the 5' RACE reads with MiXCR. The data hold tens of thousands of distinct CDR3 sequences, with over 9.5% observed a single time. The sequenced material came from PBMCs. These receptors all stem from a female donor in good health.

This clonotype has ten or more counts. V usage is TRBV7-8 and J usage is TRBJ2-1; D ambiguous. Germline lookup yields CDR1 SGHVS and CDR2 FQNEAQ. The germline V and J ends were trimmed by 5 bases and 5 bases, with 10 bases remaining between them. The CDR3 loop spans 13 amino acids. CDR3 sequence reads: CASSRNRDNEQFF. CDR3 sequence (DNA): TGTGCCAGCAGCCGAAACAGAGACAATGAGCAGTTCTTC.

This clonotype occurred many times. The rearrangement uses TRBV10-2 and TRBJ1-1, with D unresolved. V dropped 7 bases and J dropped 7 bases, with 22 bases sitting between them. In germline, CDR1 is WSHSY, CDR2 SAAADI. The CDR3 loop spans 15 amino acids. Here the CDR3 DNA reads TGCGCCAGCAAGTTTGGTCAGGTCGAAAAGGGTGAAGCTTTCTTT. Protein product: CASKFGQVEKGEAFF.

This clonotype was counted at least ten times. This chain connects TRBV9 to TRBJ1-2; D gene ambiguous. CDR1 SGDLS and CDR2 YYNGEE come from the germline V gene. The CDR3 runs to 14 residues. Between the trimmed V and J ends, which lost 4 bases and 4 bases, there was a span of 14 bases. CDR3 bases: TGTGCCAGCAGCCCCCTGGGTCAGTCCTATGGCTACACCTTC. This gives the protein CASSPLGQSYGYTF.

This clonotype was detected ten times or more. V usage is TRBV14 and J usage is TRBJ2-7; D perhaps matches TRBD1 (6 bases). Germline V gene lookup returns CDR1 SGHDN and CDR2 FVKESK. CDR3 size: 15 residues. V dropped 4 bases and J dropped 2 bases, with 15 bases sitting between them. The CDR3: CASSPPGHGTYEQYF. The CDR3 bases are TGTGCCAGCAGCCCACCGGGACACGGTACCTACGAGCAGTACTTC.

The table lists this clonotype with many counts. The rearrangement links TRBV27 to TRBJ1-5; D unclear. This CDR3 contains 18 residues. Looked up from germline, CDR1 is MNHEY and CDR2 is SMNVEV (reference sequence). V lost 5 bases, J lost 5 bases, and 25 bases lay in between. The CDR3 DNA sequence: TGTGCCAGCAGTCGAGGGCACCGTTCTACAGCTTTCTATCAGCCCCAGCATTTT. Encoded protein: CASSRGHRSTAFYQPQHF.

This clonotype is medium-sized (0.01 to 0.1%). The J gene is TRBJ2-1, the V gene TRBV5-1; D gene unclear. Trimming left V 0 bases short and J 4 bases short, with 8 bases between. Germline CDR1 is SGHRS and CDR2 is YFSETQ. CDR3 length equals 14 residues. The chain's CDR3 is CASSLAGLYNEQFF. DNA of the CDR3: TGCGCCAGCAGCTTGGCCGGCTTATACAATGAGCAGTTCTTC.

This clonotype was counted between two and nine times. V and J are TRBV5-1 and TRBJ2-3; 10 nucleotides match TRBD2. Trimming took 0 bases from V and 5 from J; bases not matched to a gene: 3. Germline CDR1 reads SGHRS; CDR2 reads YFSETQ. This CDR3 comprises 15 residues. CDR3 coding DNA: TGCGCCAGCAGCTTGGAGGCTAGCGGGGGAGATACGCAGTATTTT. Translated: CASSLEASGGDTQYF.

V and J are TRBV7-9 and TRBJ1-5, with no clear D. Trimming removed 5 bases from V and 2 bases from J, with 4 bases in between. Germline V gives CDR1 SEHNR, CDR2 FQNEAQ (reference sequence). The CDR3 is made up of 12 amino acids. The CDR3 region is CASSRGNQPQHF. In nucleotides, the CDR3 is TGTGCCAGCAGCCGGGGCAATCAGCCCCAGCATTTT. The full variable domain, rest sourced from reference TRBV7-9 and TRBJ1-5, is DTGVSQNPRHKITKRGQNVTFRCDPISEHNRLYWYRQTLGQGPEFLTYFQNEAQLEKSRLLSDRFSAERPKGSFSTLEIQRTEQGDSAMYLCASSRGNQPQHFGDGTRLSIL.

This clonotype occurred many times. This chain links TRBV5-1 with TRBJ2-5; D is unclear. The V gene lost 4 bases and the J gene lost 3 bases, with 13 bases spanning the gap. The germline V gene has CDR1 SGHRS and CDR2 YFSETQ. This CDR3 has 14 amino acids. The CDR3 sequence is CASSRVGFKETQYF. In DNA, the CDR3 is TGCGCCAGCAGCCGGGTAGGGTTTAAAGAGACCCAGTACTTC.

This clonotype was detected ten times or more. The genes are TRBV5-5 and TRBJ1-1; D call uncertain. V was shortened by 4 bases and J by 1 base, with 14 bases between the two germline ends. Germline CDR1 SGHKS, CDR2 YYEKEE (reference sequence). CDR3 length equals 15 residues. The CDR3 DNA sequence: TGTGCCAGCAGCCCCATTGGAACGGGGAACACTGAAGCTTTCTTT. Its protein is CASSPIGTGNTEAFF.

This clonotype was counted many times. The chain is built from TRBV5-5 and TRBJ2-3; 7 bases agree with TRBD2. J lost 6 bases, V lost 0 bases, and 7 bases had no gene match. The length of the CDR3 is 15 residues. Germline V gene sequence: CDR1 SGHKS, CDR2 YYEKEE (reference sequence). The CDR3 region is CASSLAVGGADTQYF. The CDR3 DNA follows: TGTGCCAGCAGCTTGGCCGTGGGAGGGGCCGATACGCAGTATTTT.

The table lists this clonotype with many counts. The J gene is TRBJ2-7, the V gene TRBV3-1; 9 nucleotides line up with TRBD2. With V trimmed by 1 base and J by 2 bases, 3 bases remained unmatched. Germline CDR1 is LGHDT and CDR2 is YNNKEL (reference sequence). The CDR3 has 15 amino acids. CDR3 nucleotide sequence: TGTGCCAGCAGCCAAGTACTAGCGGGCGCCTACGAGCAGTACTTC. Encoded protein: CASSQVLAGAYEQYF.

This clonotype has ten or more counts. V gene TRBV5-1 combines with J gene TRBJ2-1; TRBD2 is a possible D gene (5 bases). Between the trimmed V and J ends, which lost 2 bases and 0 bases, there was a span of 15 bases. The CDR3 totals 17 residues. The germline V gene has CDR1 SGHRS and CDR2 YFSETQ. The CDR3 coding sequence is TGCGCCAGCAGCTTCGTACTAGGGCCCAGCTCCTACAATGAGCAGTTCTTC. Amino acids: CASSFVLGPSSYNEQFF.

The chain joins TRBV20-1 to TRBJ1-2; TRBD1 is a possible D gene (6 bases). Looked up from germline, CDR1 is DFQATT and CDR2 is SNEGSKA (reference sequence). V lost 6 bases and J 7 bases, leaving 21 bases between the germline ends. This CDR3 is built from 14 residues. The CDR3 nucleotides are TGCAGTGCCAGTCCCCGCGGGGGGCTCAGTGGCTACACCTTC. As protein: CSASPRGGLSGYTF.

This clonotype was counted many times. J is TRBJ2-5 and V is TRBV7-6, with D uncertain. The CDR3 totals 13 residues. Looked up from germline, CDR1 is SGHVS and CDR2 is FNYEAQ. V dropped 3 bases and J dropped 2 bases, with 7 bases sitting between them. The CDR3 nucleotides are TGTGCCAGCAGCTTTGCTGATCAAGAGACCCAGTACTTC. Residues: CASSFADQETQYF.

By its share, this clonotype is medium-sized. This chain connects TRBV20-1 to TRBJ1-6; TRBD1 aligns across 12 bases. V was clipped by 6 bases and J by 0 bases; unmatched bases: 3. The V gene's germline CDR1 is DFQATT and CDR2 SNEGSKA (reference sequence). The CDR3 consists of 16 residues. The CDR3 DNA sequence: TGCAGTGCACGGGGACAGGGGGCCTCCTATAATTCACCCCTCCACTTT. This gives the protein CSARGQGASYNSPLHF.

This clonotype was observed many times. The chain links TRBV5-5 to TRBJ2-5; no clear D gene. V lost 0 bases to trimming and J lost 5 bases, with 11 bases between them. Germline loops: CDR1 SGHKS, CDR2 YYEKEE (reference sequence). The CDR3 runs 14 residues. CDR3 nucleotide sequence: TGTGCCAGCAGCTTGGGTCAGAGCGTCGAGACCCAGTACTTC. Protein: CASSLGQSVETQYF.

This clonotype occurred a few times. The CDR3 nucleotides read TGTGCCAGCAGTTACTCGATGGACAACTCCTACGAGCAGTACTTC. This gives the protein CASSYSMDNSYEQYF. The chain couples TRBV6-5 to TRBJ2-7; tentatively, D is TRBD1 (5 bases). The CDR3 is 15 residues long. V was pared by 0 bases and J by 0 bases, with 9 bases between. Germline V gene data show CDR1 as MNHEY and CDR2 as SVGAGI.

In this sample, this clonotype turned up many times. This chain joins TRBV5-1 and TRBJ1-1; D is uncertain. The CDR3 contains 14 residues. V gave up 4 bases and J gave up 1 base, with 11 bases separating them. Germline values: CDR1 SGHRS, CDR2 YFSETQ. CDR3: CASSRTTANTEAFF. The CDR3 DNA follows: TGCGCCAGCAGCCGAACGACCGCGAACACTGAAGCTTTCTTT.

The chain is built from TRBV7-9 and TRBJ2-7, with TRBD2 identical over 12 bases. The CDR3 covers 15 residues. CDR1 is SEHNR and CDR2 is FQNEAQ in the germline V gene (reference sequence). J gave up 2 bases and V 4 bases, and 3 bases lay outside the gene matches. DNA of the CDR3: TGTGCCAGCAGCTCTAGCGGGAGGGCCGCCTACGAGCAGTACTTC. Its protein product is CASSSSGRAAYEQYF.

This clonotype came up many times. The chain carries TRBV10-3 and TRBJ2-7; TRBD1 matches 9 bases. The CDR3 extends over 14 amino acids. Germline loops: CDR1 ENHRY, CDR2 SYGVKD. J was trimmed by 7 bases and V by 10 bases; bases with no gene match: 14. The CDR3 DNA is TGTGCCACGGAGGGTGGGACAGGGTCCTTTGAGCAGTACTTC. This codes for CATEGGTGSFEQYF.

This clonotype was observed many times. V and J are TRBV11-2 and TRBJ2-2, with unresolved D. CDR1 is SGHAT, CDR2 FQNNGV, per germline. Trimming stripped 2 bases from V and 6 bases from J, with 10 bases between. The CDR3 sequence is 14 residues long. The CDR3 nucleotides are TGTGCCAGCAGCTTATATCGCGAAGCCGGGGAGCTGTTTTTT. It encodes CASSLYREAGELFF.

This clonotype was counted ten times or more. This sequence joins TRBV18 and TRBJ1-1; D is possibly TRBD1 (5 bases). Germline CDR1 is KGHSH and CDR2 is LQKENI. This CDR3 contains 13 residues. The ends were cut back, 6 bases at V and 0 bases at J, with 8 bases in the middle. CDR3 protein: CASSGGLNTEAFF. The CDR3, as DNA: TGTGCCAGCTCGGGGGGGTTGAACACTGAAGCTTTCTTT.

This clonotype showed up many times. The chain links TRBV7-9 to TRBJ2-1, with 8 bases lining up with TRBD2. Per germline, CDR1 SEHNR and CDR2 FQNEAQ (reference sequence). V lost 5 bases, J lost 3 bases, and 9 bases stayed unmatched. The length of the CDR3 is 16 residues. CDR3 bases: TGTGCCAGCAGCGCCGGAAGACTAGCGCGCTACAATGAGCAGTTCTTC. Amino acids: CASSAGRLARYNEQFF.

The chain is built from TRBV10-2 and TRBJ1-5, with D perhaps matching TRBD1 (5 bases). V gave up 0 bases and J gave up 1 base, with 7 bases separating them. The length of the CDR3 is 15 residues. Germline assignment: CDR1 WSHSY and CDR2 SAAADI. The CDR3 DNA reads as TGCGCCAGCAGTGAGTCGGGACTGAGCAATCAGCCCCAGCATTTT. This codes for CASSESGLSNQPQHF.

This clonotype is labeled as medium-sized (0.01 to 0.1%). The CDR3 DNA sequence: TGCAGTGCTCGCCAAACTCCGGGACGTCGCTCTGGGGCCAACGTCCTGACTTTC. Amino acid sequence: CSARQTPGRRSGANVLTF. The V and J genes are TRBV20-1 and TRBJ2-6, with D perhaps matching TRBD1 or TRBD2 (5 bases each). V was cut by 5 bases and J by 0 bases, with 20 bases left in between. CDR1 is DFQATT and CDR2 is SNEGSKA in the germline V gene (reference sequence). This CDR3 has 18 residues.

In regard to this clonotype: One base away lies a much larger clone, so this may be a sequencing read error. CDR3 nucleotide sequence: TGCGCCAGCAGCTTGGAAATCAGAAGGGTGAACACTGAAGCTTTCTTT. This translates into CASSLEIRRVNTEAFF. The chain combines TRBV5-1 with TRBJ1-1, with D unresolved. Trimming removed 0 bases from V and 0 bases from J, with 12 bases in between. Germline CDR1 SGHRS, CDR2 YFSETQ. The CDR3 spans 16 residues.